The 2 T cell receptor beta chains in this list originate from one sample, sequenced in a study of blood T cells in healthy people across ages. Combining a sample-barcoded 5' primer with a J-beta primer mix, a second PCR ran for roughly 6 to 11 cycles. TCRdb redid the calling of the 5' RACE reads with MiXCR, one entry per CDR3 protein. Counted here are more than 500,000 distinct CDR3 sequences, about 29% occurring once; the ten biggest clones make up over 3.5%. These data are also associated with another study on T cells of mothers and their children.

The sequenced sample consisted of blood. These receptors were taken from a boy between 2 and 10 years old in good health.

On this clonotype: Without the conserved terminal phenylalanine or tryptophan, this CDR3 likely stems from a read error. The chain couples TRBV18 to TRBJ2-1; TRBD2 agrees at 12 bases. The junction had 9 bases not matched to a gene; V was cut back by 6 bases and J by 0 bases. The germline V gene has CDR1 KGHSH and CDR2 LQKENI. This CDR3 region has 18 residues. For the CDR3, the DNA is TGTGCCAGCTCCTTACTAGCGGGAGGATTAAGCTCCTACAATGAGCAGTTCCTC. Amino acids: CASSLLAGGLSSYNEQFL.

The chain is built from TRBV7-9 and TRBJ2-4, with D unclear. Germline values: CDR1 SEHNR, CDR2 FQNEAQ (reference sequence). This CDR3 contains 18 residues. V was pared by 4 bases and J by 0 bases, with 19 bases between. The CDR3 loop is CASSSIELKQKAKNIQYF. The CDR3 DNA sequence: TGTGCCAGCAGCTCAATCGAACTAAAGCAGAAAGCCAAAAACATTCAGTACTTC.